This T cell receptor beta chain was profiled in a study of T cell clonotyping in hematopoietic cell transplantation. Data came from immunoSEQ multiplex PCR; TCRdb stores just in-frame clones and leaves some out. The sample has 70,000 or so clones, 94% seen once; the top ten hold roughly 1.7%. CDR3 length equals 13 residues. Germline V CDR1 and CDR2: SGHNT, YYREEE (reference sequence). V was shortened by 0 bases and J by 6 bases, with 9 bases between the two germline ends. Concerning this clone itself: Its specificity is unknown.

General observations from the study: Broader posttransplant TCR repertoire diversity was predicted by graft donor and pretransplant recipient Inverse Simpson Index values. Few recipient clonotypes overlapped donors; over 97% were de novo at given depth.

The chain employs TRBV5-4 and TRBJ1-1; D is unclear. The receptor was isolated from a man in his fifties or sixties in good health. Some clones in this sample may be carry-over from other donors' samples. Sequencing used peripheral blood mononuclear cells. The CDR3 DNA reads TGTGCCAGCAGCTTGGATGTCGGAGCTGAAGCTTTCTTT. This codes for CASSLDVGAEAFF.